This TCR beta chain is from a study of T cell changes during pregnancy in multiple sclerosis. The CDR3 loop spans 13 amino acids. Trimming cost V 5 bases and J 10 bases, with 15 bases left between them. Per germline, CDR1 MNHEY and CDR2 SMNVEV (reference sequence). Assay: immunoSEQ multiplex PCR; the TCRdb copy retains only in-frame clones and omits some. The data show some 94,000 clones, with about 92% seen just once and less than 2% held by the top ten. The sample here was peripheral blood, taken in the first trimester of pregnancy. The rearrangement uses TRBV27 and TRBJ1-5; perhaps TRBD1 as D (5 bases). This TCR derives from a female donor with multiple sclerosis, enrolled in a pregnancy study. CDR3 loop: CASSPRQPNPQHF. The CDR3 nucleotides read TGTGCCAGCAGTCCAAGACAGCCCAACCCCCAGCATTTT.